This TCR beta chain was identified during a study of blood T cell repertoires in COVID-19. At the level of the study: The samples span acute and convalescent COVID-19 from the United States, Italy and Spain. T cells, B-cell-depleted T cells, or PBMCs provided the cDNA or gDNA that served as material.

Original processing methods: The authors estimated nucleated cell counts from reference gene primer amplification. Repertoires were generated with immunoSEQ multiplex PCR, while TCRdb's copy carries only in-frame clones and drops some. Clone size and V and J calls were adopted from that table, with D and trimming inferred from the DNA. The sample shows approximately 170,000 clones, 65% to 80% of them seen only once. Germline V gene lookup returns CDR1 SGHVS and CDR2 FQNEAQ. This CDR3 has 15 residues. The V segment lost 6 bases and the J segment 3 bases; nucleotides outside the gene matches: 5. The chain carries TRBV7-8 and TRBJ1-3; 10 nucleotides line up with TRBD1. The sample was peripheral blood. The receptor was isolated from a woman between 50 and 59 years old with acute or convalescent COVID-19. The CDR3 loop is CASRKTGGFGNTIYF. The DNA for the CDR3 is TGTGCCAGCAGAAAGACAGGGGGCTTTGGAAACACCATATATTTT.